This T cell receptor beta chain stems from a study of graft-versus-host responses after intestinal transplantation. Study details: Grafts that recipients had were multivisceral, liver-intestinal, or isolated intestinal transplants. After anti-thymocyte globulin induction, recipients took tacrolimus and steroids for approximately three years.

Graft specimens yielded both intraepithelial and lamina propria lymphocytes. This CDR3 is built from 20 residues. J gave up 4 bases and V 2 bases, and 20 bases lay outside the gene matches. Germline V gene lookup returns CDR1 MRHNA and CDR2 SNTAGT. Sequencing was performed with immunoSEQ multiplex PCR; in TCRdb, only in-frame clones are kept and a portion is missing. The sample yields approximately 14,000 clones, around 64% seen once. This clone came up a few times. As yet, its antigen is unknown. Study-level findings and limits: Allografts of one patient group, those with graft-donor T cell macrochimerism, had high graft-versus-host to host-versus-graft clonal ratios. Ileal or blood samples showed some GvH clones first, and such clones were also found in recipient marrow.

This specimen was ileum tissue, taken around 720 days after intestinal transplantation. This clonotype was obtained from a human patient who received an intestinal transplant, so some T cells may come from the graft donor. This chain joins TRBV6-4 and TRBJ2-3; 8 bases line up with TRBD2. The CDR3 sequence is CASSDAIQSRGTSIADTQYF. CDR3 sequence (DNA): TGTGCCAGCAGTGACGCGATACAGTCAAGGGGGACTAGTATCGCAGATACGCAGTATTTT.